The sequence of this T cell receptor beta chain was determined in a study of blood T cell repertoires in COVID-19. About the study: The United States, Italy and Spain were the sources of the acute and convalescent COVID-19 samples. Sample material is recorded as cDNA or gDNA derived from T cells, B-cell-depleted T cells, or PBMCs.

Original processing methods: Nucleated cell counts were estimated from reference gene primer amplification. Method: immunoSEQ multiplex PCR; TCRdb's copy keeps in-frame clones and lacks some. V and J calls and clone size are given by that table; D and trimming were obtained from the DNA. The sample contains around 93,000 clones, just under 90% of which appear only once. The CDR3 runs to 18 residues. Germline CDR1 and CDR2: LGHNA and YSLEER. Trimming cost V 2 bases and J 2 bases; bases outside gene matches: 9. The sequence was obtained from a human donor in a cohort sampled during active COVID-19. This chain joins TRBV4-3 and TRBJ2-1; 10 bases map to TRBD2. The sequenced material came from peripheral blood. The CDR3 loop reads CASSQKGPTSGTYNEQFF. As DNA, the CDR3 is TGCGCCAGCAGCCAAAAGGGACCAACTAGCGGGACCTACAATGAGCAGTTCTTC.